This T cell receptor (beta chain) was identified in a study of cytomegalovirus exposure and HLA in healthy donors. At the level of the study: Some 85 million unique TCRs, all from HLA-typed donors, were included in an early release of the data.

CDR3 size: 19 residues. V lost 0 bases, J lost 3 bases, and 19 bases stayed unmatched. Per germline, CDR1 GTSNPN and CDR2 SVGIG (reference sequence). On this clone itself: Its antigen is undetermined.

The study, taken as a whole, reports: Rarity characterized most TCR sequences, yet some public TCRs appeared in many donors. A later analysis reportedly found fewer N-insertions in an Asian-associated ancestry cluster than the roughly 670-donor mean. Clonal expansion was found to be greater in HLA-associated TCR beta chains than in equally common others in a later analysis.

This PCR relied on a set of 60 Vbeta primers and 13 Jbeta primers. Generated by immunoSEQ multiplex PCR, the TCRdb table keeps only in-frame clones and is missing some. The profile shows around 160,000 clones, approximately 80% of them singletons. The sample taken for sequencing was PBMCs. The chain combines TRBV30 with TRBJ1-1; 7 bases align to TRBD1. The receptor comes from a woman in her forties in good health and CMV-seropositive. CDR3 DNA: TGTGCCTGGAGTGTACTAAGGAGGGGGCGTTCTTATGGGGACACTGAAGCTTTCTTT. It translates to CAWSVLRRGRSYGDTEAFF.